These T cell receptor beta chains were read from a single sample in a study of T cells after posttransplantation cyclophosphamide. TCRdb's copy holds only in-frame clones and misses some; the assay was immunoSEQ multiplex PCR. The top ten hold roughly 4% of the sample, which has 9,500 to 14,000 clones, under 95% seen once. This material consisted of PBMCs, taken after allogeneic stem cell transplant with posttransplant cyclophosphamide. Receptors were obtained from a female patient in her thirties or forties who received an allogeneic stem cell transplant from an unrelated donor, was CMV-positive, and had no GVHD. A share of the T cells may be of graft donor origin. Each CDR3 is given without its conserved first and last residue.

V	J	CDR3
TRBV7-9	TRBJ1-5	ASSFNGLSQPQH
TRBV6-1	TRBJ2-3	ASSTNRVTDTQY
TRBV13	TRBJ2-3	ASSSRDRGWTDTQY
TRBV30	TRBJ1-6	AWTGGGDSPLH
TRBV5-1	TRBJ1-4	ASSLVGPGNEKLF
TRBV30	TRBJ2-7	AWSDRYHEQY
TRBV19	TRBJ2-7	ASTPGQGASEQY
TRBV19	TRBJ1-5	ASSLKARVGFQPQH
TRBV9	TRBJ1-1	ASSGGTALFGSTEAF
TRBV11-3	TRBJ2-1	ASSLEGLAGSNEQF
TRBV7-9	TRBJ2-2	ASSLGGGNTGELF
TRBV29-1	TRBJ1-5	SVKDGGNQPQH
TRBV19	TRBJ2-3	ASSTYLGREVSTDTQY
TRBV10-3	TRBJ1-4	AIGDRAREKLF
TRBV6-5	TRBJ2-7	ASSATGGSYEQY
TRBV30	TRBJ2-3	ATKGGLVTDTQY
TRBV30	TRBJ1-2	AWMGGNNYGYT
TRBV11-2	TRBJ2-7	ASSFIGGHSYEQY
TRBV5-1	TRBJ2-7	ASSLEGAPYEQY
TRBV19	TRBJ2-1	ASSPRTGSSYNEQF
TRBV30	TRBJ2-7	AWKQGIYEQY
TRBV29-1	TRBJ2-7	SVETDRGLLGYEQY
TRBV27	TRBJ2-7	ASRGAGGPYEQY
TRBV5-1	TRBJ1-2	ASSLVLHYGYT
TRBV4-1	TRBJ2-2	ASSQDGWREAWGGELF
TRBV5-8	TRBJ2-2	ASSLGQGFTGELF
TRBV30	TRBJ2-1	AWGTSGRAISYNEQF
TRBV4-1	TRBJ1-1	ASSSRGRRDEAF
TRBV5-1	TRBJ2-7	ASSLARTGNVYEQY
TRBV7-2	TRBJ1-3	ASSGQGGNTIY
TRBV27	TRBJ1-5	ASSPSRGNQPQH
TRBV19	TRBJ2-6	ASSTGGSGANVLT
TRBV9	TRBJ2-7	ASSVRTGSYEQY
TRBV28	TRBJ2-7	ASTPTGAPYEQY
TRBV18	TRBJ2-5	ASSPRKLQETQY
TRBV18	TRBJ1-4	ASSPRGQGATTNEKLF
TRBV7-8	TRBJ2-7	ASSLARLAGTEQY
TRBV30	TRBJ2-7	ASLASSYEQY
TRBV7-9	TRBJ2-7	ASSRKGDRGLGEQY
TRBV5-4	TRBJ1-1	ASSSVGDLANTEAF
TRBV2	TRBJ2-7	ASQTSKNTRSSYEQY
TRBV5-4	TRBJ1-2	ASSLLGSTEGYT
TRBV7-9	TRBJ2-6	ASSLTSGSAGANVLT
TRBV29-1	TRBJ2-7	SVVGRGRSYEQY
TRBV19	TRBJ2-2	ASNLERGGYNTGELF
TRBV11-2	TRBJ1-6	ASSLPTGFFSYNSPLH
TRBV5-1	TRBJ2-1	ASSPALLTSGGFYNEQF
TRBV6-6	TRBJ2-5	ASSPKTSLETQY
TRBV5-1	TRBJ2-1	ASSLASTGQGSPYNEQF
TRBV25-1	TRBJ2-3	ASSLGLPKADTQY
TRBV5-5	TRBJ1-2	ASSRGTGTGDFGYT
TRBV19	TRBJ2-5	ASGRQGRVETQY
TRBV6-5	TRBJ1-5	ASSYRQGSNQPQH
TRBV6-5	TRBJ2-7	ASSAHRRVGYEQY